This TCR beta chain is drawn from a study of CD8+CD57+ T cells in acquired aplastic anemia. About this clonotype: This clone may be a read error of a much larger clone one base away.

Sequencing was done on patients that had shown CD8+CD57+ cell expansion by flow cytometry. It was genomic DNA that served as the template for profiling TCR beta VDJ and CDR3. TCRdb fed the reads into MiXCR, producing one record per CDR3 protein. Of 450,000 to 600,000 distinct CDR3 sequences detected, 25% to 40% appear once; the ten largest clones hold approximately 0.82%. Trimming left V 2 bases short and J 4 bases short, with 11 bases between. From germline, CDR1 is SNHLY and CDR2 FYNNEI. This CDR3 region has 15 residues. The source material was sorted CD4+, CD8+, or CD8+CD57+ T cells (not recorded which) from PBMCs. The source of this sequence is a human donor with aplastic anemia. The chain combines TRBV2 with TRBJ2-2; D assignment may be TRBD1 or TRBD2 (6 bases each). CDR3 DNA sequence: TGTGCCAGCAGTGAACCCAGGGGAGGCACCGGGGAGCTGTTTTTT. Protein: CASSEPRGGTGELFF. Variable domain in full (rest from reference TRBV2 and TRBJ2-2): EPEVTQTPSHQVTQMGQEVILRCVPISNHLYFYWYRQILGQKVEFLVSFYNNEISEKSEIFDDQFSVERPDGSNFTLKIRSTKLEDSAMYFCASSEPRGGTGELFFGEGSRLTVL.